This is a list of T cell receptor beta chains from one sample in a study of blood T cell repertoires in COVID-19. TCRdb keeps only in-frame clones here, not all; method: immunoSEQ multiplex PCR. The top ten hold under 11% of the sample, which has about 89,000 clones, about 80% seen once. Sequencing input: peripheral blood. Receptor source: a man between 65 and 85 years old with acute or convalescent COVID-19. Each CDR3 is given with its conserved first and last residue. Fields, in order: CDR3 protein, V gene, J gene.

CASSVGGTTYEQYF	TRBV9	TRBJ2-7
CASSLRTGGGEKLFF	TRBV3-1/TRBV3-2	TRBJ1-4
CASSQFNPPCANVLTF	TRBV23-1	TRBJ2-6
CASSRGTNTGELFF	TRBV6-5	TRBJ2-2
CASGRATEAFF	TRBV2	TRBJ1-1
CASSIDPGINQPQHF	TRBV19	TRBJ1-5
CAIRSGLAGVGYEQYF	TRBV10-3	TRBJ2-7
CATSRVPFRTLIVNSPLHF	TRBV15	TRBJ1-6
CASSDGQPYEQYF	TRBV19	TRBJ2-7
CASSLSPRVAEAFF	TRBV7-3	TRBJ1-1
CASSPTAAGFRNQPQHF	TRBV7-2	TRBJ1-5
CATSGAGGAGSYNEQFF	TRBV24-1	TRBJ2-1
CASSRTGTGGTEAFF	TRBV3-1/TRBV3-2	TRBJ1-1
CASSLLPRGDNEQFF	TRBV11-2	TRBJ2-1
CASSQVGLAGVQETQYF	TRBV3-1/TRBV3-2	TRBJ2-5
CASSLIPSGSYNEQFF	TRBV13	TRBJ2-1
CASSPMMEGMEQYF	TRBV27	TRBJ2-7